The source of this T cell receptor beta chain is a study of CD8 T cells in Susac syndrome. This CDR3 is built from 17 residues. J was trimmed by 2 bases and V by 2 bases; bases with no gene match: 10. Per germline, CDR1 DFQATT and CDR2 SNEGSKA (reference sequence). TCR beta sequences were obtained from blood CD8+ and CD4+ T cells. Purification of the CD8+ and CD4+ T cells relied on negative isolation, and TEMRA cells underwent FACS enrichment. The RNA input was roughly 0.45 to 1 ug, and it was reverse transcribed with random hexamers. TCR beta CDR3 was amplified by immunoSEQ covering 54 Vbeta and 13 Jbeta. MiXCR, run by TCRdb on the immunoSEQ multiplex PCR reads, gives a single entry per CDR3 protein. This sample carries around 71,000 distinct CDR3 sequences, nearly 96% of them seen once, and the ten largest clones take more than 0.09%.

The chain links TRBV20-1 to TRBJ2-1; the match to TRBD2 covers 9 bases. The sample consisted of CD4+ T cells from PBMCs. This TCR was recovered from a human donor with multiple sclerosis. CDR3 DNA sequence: TGCAGTGCTAGACGGTTCGAGAGCGGGGGGCCCTACAATGAGCAGTTCTTC. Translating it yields CSARRFESGGPYNEQFF.